Only a few counts were recorded for the clone carrying this TCR beta chain. Its specificity is unknown. The sample originates from a study of post-analysis software for immune sequencing data. About the study: Both relapsing-remitting and secondary progressive multiple sclerosis featured among the disease courses, as did progressive-relapsing multiple sclerosis.

Germline V gene data show CDR1 as SGHKS and CDR2 as YYEKEE (reference sequence). This CDR3 is built from 16 residues. The V gene lost 3 bases and the J gene lost 0 bases, with 16 bases spanning the gap. Overall study results and limits: Patients showed TRBV5-6, TRBV5-1 and TRBV20-1 among several TRBV segments more frequent than in controls. Samples from one preparation batch, clustered by F measure, grouped strongly together. The study found significantly lower normalized Chao1 diversity in multiple sclerosis patients than in controls.

Incorporated into the TCR beta cDNA libraries were unique molecular identifiers, which served to reduce PCR and sequencing biases. A population of roughly 0.9 to 11 million T cells gave rise to about half a million cDNA molecules. TCRdb re-called the PCR reads through MiXCR, storing one row per CDR3 protein. The sample consists of about 400,000 distinct CDR3 sequences, roughly 38% of them appearing once. The chain is built from TRBV5-5 and TRBJ2-7; a weak D match, TRBD2 (5 bases). The sequence came from a girl between 10 and 17 years old with multiple sclerosis. Specimen: blood. Written as DNA, the CDR3 is TGTGCCAGCAGCTGGCTCGACCGGGAATTCTCCTACGAGCAGTACTTC. Its translation is CASSWLDREFSYEQYF.